This TCR beta chain derives from a study of beta chain features in type 1 diabetes. The authors reverse transcribed all of the isolated RNA, so sequencing captured expressed TCRB transcripts. An average of around 3.5 million reads was obtained for naive, central memory and regulatory T cell samples. Sequenced by immunoSEQ multiplex PCR; TCRdb stores in-frame clones only, minus some. This sample has roughly 180,000 clones, with 10% to 15% found just once. The CDR3 has 16 residues. V lost 5 bases, J lost 3 bases, and 17 bases lay in between. Germline CDR1 and CDR2: MDHEN and SYDVKM. This clone has a single count.

The specimen sequenced was central memory CD4+ T cells from blood. J is TRBJ1-3 and V is TRBV28; D possibly corresponds to TRBD1 (5 bases). This TCR was recovered from a woman between 18 and 30 years old in good health. Written as DNA, the CDR3 is TGTGCCAGCAGTGCCTCCCCAGGGCGTCATGGAAACACCATATATTTT. Translated: CASSASPGRHGNTIYF.